The 15 T cell receptor beta chains below were found in one sample sequenced in a study of a mutant IDH1 vaccine in newly diagnosed glioma. Time point described: week 23, last vaccination. Each dose delivered 300 ug of mutant IDH1 20-mer peptide subcutaneously with imiquimod. TCRdb keeps only in-frame clones here, not all; method: immunoSEQ multiplex PCR. The sample holds about 60,000 clones, approximately 84% seen once. These receptors' antigens are unknown. Specimen: PBMCs, collected from a glioma patient whose treatment included an IDH1 peptide vaccine. Receptors were obtained from a man younger than 35 with glioma.

V and J are TRBV10-3 and TRBJ1-2; TRBD1 matches 7 bases. CDR1 and CDR2 (germline): ENHRY, SYGVKD. The CDR3 covers 13 residues. J gave up 8 bases and V 2 bases, and 5 bases lay outside the gene matches. The DNA of the CDR3 is TGTGCCATCAGTGAGACAGGGGCAGAAGGCTACACCTTC. This translates into CAISETGAEGYTF.

The chain has TRBV7-9 and TRBJ2-5, with D unresolved. This CDR3 comprises 13 residues. Trimming took off 4 bases at V and 1 base at J, with 7 bases between the two ends. CDR1 and CDR2 from the germline V gene are SEHNR and FQNEAQ (reference sequence). The CDR3 loop is CASSSFVQETQYF. In nucleotides, the CDR3 is TGTGCCAGCAGCTCTTTCGTCCAAGAGACCCAGTACTTC.

The chain uses TRBV10-2 and TRBJ1-3; D not certain. Per germline, CDR1 WSHSY and CDR2 SAAADI. This CDR3 spans 12 amino acids. Trimming took off 6 bases at V and 1 base at J, with 4 bases between the two ends. The CDR3 region is CASRQSGNTIYF. The CDR3 DNA reads TGCGCCAGCAGGCAGTCTGGAAACACCATATATTTT.

This clone showed up just once. The J gene is TRBJ2-1, the V gene TRBV12-5; either TRBD1 or TRBD2 may supply D (5 bases each). V lost 3 bases, J lost 4 bases, and 7 bases lay in between. CDR3 length equals 13 residues. Looked up from germline, CDR1 is LGHNT and CDR2 is FRNRAP. The CDR3 loop is CASGFWGYNEQFF. CDR3 nucleotide sequence: TGTGCTAGTGGTTTTTGGGGGTACAATGAGCAGTTCTTC.

The chain uses TRBV7-9 and TRBJ2-5; the D gene is possibly TRBD2 (5 bases). The CDR3 is made up of 15 amino acids. CDR1 is SEHNR, CDR2 FQNEAQ, per germline (reference sequence). Trimming removed 0 bases from V and 3 bases from J, with 11 bases in between. CDR3 in amino acids: CASSLAWRAEETQYF. In DNA form, the CDR3 reads TGTGCCAGCAGCTTAGCGTGGCGGGCAGAAGAGACCCAGTACTTC.

CDR3 sequence: CASSQLRDSRQPQHF. CDR3 DNA: TGTGCCAGCAGCCAGCTTAGGGACTCGAGACAGCCCCAGCATTTT. This chain joins TRBV4-2 and TRBJ1-5; possible D gene TRBD1, 5 bases. Trimming stripped 3 bases from V and 7 bases from J, with 16 bases between. The CDR3 sequence is 15 residues long. The germline CDR1 and CDR2 sequences are LGHNA and YNFKEQ.

This chain uses TRBV27 with TRBJ2-4; D is perhaps TRBD2 (5 bases). The V gene lost 3 bases and the J gene lost 11 bases, with 14 bases spanning the gap. CDR1 is MNHEY, CDR2 SMNVEV, per germline (reference sequence). CDR3 length equals 13 residues. CDR3 amino acids: CASSLRPPGFQYF. The CDR3 nucleotides are TGTGCCAGCAGTTTGAGGCCGCCGGGGTTTCAGTACTTC.

The CDR3 loop is CASKTGQGGYEQYF. CDR3 nucleotide sequence: TGTGCCAGCAAAACGGGGCAGGGGGGTTACGAGCAGTACTTC. This rearrangement joins TRBV27 to TRBJ2-7; TRBD1 is a possible D gene (7 bases). This CDR3 comprises 14 residues. V gave up 7 bases and J gave up 4 bases, with 17 bases separating them. The germline gives CDR1 MNHEY, CDR2 SMNVEV (reference sequence).

This chain links TRBV5-4 with TRBJ2-5, with D uncertain. The germline CDR1 and CDR2 sequences are SGHNT and YYREEE (reference sequence). CDR3 length: 14 residues. Trimming stripped 1 base from V and 2 bases from J, with 9 bases between. The CDR3 sequence is CASSLRQRQETQYF. The CDR3 nucleotides are TGTGCCAGCAGCTTGCGTCAGAGGCAAGAGACCCAGTACTTC.

Points on this clone: Distinct nucleotide sequences in the sample also encode this CDR3. The rearrangement uses TRBV9 and TRBJ2-7; 10 nucleotides match TRBD1. This CDR3 is built from 13 residues. Losses at the gene ends were 3 bases for V and 4 bases for J; bases not matched to a gene: 1. Germline-derived CDR1 and CDR2 are SGDLS and YYNGEE. The CDR3 spells CASSGQGAYEQYF. The CDR3 DNA reads TGTGCCAGCAGCGGACAGGGGGCTTACGAGCAGTACTTC.

CDR3 nucleotide sequence: TGTGCCAGCAGCGAAGGGTGGACTAGCGGGAGTACCGAGACCCAGTACTTC. Translated, it gives CASSEGWTSGSTETQYF. The J gene is TRBJ2-5, the V gene TRBV9, with TRBD2 identical over 13 bases. Germline trimming cut 3 bases from V and 5 bases from J; bases unmatched to any gene: 10. This CDR3 is 17 amino acids long. Germline loops: CDR1 SGDLS, CDR2 YYNGEE.

V is TRBV5-6 and J is TRBJ2-3; TRBD1 is a possible D gene (5 bases). Germline V gene sequence: CDR1 SGHDT, CDR2 YYEEEE. The CDR3 length is 15 residues. V gave up 1 base and J gave up 2 bases, with 11 bases separating them. CDR3 in amino acids: CASSLLQATTDTQYF. The CDR3 nucleotides read TGTGCCAGCAGCTTGCTACAGGCTACCACAGATACGCAGTATTTT.

This CDR3 reads CASSLEGQGLYGYTF. CDR3 DNA: TGTGCCAGCAGCTTGGAAGGGCAGGGTCTGTACGGCTACACCTTC. V and J are TRBV5-5 and TRBJ1-2; TRBD1 is a possible D gene (5 bases). CDR1 and CDR2 from the germline V gene are SGHKS and YYEKEE (reference sequence). The V gene lost 0 bases and the J gene lost 8 bases, with 17 bases spanning the gap. The CDR3 spans 15 residues.

The J gene is TRBJ2-7, the V gene TRBV5-1; D remains unclear. This CDR3 contains 15 residues. V dropped 4 bases and J dropped 0 bases, with 14 bases sitting between them. Germline CDR1 and CDR2: SGHRS and YFSETQ. CDR3: CASSPSSSSSYEQYF. CDR3 in DNA: TGCGCCAGCAGCCCCAGTTCTTCGAGCTCCTACGAGCAGTACTTC.

The chain's CDR3 is CASSPVSGLDTGELFF. The CDR3 region has the DNA TGTGCCAGCTCACCGGTTTCGGGGCTGGACACCGGGGAGCTGTTTTTT. The V and J genes are TRBV18 and TRBJ2-2, with D perhaps matching TRBD1 or TRBD2 (5 bases each). This CDR3 region has 16 residues. Germline values: CDR1 KGHSH, CDR2 LQKENI. The V and J ends lost 3 bases and 3 bases respectively, with 14 bases between them. Variable domain in full (rest from reference TRBV18 and TRBJ2-2): NAGVMQNPRHLVRRRGQEARLRCSPMKGHSHVYWYRQLPEEGLKFMVYLQKENIIDESGMPKERFSAEFPKEGPSILRIQQVVRGDSAAYFCASSPVSGLDTGELFFGEGSRLTVL.